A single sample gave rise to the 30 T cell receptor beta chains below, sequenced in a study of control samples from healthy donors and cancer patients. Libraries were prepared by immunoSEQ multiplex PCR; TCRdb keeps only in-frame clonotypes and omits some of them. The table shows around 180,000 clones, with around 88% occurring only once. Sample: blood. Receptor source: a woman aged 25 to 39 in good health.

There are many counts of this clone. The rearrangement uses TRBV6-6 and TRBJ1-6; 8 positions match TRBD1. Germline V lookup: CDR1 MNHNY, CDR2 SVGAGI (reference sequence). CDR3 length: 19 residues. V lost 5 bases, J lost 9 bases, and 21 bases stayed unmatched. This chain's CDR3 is CASSQSGQATSLISSPLHF. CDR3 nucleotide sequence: TGTGCCAGCAGTCAATCGGGACAGGCGACCTCCCTAATTAGTTCACCCCTCCACTTT.

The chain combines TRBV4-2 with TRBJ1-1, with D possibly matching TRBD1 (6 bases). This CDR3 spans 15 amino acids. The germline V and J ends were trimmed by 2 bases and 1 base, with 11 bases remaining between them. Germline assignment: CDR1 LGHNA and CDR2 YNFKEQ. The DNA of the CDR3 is TGTGCCAGCAGCCAACCAGGGGTGGAGAACACTGAAGCTTTCTTT. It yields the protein CASSQPGVENTEAFF.

Here the CDR3 reads CSASQGLVTEAFF. Written as DNA, the CDR3 is TGCAGTGCTAGTCAAGGGCTTGTAACTGAAGCTTTCTTT. The chain employs TRBV20-1 and TRBJ1-1; D gene unclear. Trimming removed 3 bases at V and 5 bases at J, with 13 bases between. The CDR3 is 13 residues long. Per germline, CDR1 DFQATT and CDR2 SNEGSKA (reference sequence).

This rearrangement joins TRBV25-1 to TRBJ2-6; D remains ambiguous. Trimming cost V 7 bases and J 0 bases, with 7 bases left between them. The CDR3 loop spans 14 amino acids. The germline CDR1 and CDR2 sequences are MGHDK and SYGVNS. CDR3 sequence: CASNSGSGANVLTF. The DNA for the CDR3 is TGTGCCAGCAATTCCGGCTCTGGGGCCAACGTCCTGACTTTC.

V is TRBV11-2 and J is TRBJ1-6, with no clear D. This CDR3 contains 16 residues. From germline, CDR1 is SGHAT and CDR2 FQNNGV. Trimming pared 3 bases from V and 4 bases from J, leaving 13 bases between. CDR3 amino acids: CASSFEPAPYNSPLHF. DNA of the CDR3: TGTGCCAGCAGCTTCGAGCCGGCCCCTTATAATTCACCCCTCCACTTT.

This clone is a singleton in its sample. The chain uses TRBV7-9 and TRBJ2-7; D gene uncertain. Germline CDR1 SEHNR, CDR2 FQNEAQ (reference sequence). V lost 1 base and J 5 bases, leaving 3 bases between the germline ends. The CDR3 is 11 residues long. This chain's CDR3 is CASSLGDEQYV. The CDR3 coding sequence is TGTGCCAGCAGCTTAGGGGACGAGCAGTACGTC.

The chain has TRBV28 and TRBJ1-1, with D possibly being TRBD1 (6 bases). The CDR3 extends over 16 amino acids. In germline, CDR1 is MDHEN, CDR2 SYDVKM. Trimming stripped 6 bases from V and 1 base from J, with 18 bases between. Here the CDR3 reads CASRTRLQGTNTEAFF. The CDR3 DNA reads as TGTGCCAGCAGGACGCGTCTACAGGGTACGAACACTGAAGCTTTCTTT.

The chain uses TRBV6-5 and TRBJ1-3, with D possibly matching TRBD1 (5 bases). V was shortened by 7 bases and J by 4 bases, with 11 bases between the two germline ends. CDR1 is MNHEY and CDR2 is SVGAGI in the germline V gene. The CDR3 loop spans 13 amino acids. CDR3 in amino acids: CASMGLGGNTIYF. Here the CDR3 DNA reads TGTGCCAGCATGGGACTAGGAGGAAACACCATATATTTT.

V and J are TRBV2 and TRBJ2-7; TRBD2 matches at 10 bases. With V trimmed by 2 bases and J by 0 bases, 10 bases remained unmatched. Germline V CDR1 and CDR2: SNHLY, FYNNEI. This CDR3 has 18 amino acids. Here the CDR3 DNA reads TGTGCCAGCAGTGAACCAACGTCTAGCGGGGGACTCTCCTACGAGCAGTACGTC. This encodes CASSEPTSSGGLSYEQYV.

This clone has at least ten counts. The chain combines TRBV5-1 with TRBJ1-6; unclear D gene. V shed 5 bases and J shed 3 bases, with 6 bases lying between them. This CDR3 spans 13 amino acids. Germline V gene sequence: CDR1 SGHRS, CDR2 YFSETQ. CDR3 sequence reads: CASRENYNSPLHF. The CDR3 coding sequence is TGCGCCAGCAGGGAGAACTATAATTCACCCCTCCACTTT.

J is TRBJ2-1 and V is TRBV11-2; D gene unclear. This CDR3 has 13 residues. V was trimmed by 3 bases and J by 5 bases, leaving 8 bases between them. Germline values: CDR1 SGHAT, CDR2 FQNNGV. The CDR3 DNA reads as TGTGCCAGCAGCTTCGATGTTAACAATGAGCAGTTCTTC. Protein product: CASSFDVNNEQFF.

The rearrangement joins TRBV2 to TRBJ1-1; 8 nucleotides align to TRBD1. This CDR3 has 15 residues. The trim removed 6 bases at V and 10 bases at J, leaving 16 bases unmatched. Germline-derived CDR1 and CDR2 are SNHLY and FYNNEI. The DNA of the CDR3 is TGTGCCAGCAGAGACGCCCCAGGGGGCTCGGATCCAGCTTTCTTT. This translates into CASRDAPGGSDPAFF.

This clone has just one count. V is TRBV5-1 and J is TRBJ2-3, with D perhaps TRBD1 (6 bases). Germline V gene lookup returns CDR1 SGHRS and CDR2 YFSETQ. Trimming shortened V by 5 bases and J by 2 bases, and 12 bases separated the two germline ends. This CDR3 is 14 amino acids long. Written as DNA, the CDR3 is TGCGCCAGCAGTCGGACAGACACCACAGATACGCAGTATTTT. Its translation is CASSRTDTTDTQYF. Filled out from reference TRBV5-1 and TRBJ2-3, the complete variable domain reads KAGVTQTPRYLIKTRGQQVTLSCSPISGHRSVSWYQQTPGQGLQFLFEYFSETQRNKGNFPGRFSGRQFSNSRSEMNVSTLELGDSALYLCASSRTDTTDTQYFGPGTRLTVL.

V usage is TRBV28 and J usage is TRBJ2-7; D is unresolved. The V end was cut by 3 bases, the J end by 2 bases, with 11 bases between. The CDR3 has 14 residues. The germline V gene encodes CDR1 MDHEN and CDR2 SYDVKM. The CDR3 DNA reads TGTGCCAGCAGTTTTTTCAGAGCAGCCTACGAGCAGTACTTC. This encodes CASSFFRAAYEQYF.

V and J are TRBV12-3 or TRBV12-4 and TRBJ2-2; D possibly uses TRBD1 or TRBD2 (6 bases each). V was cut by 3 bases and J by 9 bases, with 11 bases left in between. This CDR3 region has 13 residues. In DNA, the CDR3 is TGTGCCAGCAGTTTTGGGGGGCGCCGGGAGCTGTTTTTT. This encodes CASSFGGRRELFF.

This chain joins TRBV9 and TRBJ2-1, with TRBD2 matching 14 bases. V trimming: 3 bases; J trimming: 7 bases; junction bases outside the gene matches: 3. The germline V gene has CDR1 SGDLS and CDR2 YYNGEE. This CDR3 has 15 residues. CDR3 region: CASSARTSGRNEQFF. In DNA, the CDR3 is TGTGCCAGCAGCGCAAGGACTAGCGGGAGGAATGAGCAGTTCTTC.

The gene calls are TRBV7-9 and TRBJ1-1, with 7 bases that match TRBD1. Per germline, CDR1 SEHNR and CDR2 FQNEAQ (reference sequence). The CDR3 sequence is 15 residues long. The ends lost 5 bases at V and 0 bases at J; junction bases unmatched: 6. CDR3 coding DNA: TGTGCCAGCAGCATACTGACAGGGATGAACACTGAAGCTTTCTTT. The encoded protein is CASSILTGMNTEAFF.

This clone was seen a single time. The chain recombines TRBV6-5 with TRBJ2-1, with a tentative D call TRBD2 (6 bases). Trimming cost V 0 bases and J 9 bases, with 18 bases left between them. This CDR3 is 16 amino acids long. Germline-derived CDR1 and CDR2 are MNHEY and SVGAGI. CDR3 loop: CASSYSSATGVGEQFF. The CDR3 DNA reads TGTGCCAGCAGTTACTCGAGTGCGACGGGAGTAGGTGAGCAGTTCTTC.

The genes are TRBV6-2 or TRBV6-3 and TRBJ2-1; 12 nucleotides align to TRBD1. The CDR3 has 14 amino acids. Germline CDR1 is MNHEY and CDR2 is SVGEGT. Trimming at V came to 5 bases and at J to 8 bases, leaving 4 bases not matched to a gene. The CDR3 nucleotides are TGTGCCAGCAGTACGGGACAGGGGGCCTATGAGCAGTTCTTC. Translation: CASSTGQGAYEQFF.

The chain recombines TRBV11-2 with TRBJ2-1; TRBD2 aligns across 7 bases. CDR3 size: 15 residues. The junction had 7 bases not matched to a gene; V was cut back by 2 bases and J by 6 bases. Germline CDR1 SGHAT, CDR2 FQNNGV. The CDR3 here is CASSLLAGVRNEQFF. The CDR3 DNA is TGTGCCAGCAGCTTACTGGCGGGAGTACGCAATGAGCAGTTCTTC.

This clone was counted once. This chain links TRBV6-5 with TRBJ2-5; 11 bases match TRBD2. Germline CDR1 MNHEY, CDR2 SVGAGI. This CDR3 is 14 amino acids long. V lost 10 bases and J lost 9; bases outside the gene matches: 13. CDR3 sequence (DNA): TGTGCCACCCACCACCCTAGCGGGAGGAGGTCCCAGTACTTC. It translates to CATHHPSGRRSQYF.

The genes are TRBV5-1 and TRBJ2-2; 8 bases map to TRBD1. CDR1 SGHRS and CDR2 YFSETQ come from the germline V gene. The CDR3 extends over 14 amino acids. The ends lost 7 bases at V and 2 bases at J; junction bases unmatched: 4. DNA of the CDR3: TGCGCCAGCGTCGGACAGGGAAACACCGGGGAGCTGTTTTTT. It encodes CASVGQGNTGELFF.

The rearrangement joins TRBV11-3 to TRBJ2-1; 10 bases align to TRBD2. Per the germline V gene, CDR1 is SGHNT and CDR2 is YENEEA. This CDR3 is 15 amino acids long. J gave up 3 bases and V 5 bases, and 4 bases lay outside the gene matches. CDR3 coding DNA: TGTGCCAGCAGCCAGAGGACTAGCGGCTACAATGAGCAGTTCTTC. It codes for CASSQRTSGYNEQFF.

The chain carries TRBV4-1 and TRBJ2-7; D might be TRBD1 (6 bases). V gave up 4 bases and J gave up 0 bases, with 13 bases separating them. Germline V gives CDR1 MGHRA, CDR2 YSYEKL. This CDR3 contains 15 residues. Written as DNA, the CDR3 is TGCGCCAGCAGCCTCGGGACATTGAGCTCCTACGAGCAGTACTTC. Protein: CASSLGTLSSYEQYF.

Here the CDR3 reads CASTPASGGYNEQFF. The DNA of the CDR3 is TGTGCCAGCACCCCCGCTAGCGGGGGCTACAATGAGCAGTTCTTC. This chain connects TRBV9 to TRBJ2-1; 10 nucleotides match TRBD2. Germline V CDR1 and CDR2: SGDLS, YYNGEE. The trim removed 6 bases at V and 3 bases at J, leaving 6 bases unmatched. This CDR3 comprises 15 residues.

Here the CDR3 reads CASSSTYTDTQYF. In nucleotides, the CDR3 is TGTGCCAGCAGTAGCACCTACACAGATACGCAGTATTTT. V gene TRBV28 combines with J gene TRBJ2-3, with D hard to call. Trimming shortened V by 5 bases and J by 2 bases, and 8 bases separated the two germline ends. CDR3 length: 13 residues. In germline, CDR1 is MDHEN, CDR2 SYDVKM.

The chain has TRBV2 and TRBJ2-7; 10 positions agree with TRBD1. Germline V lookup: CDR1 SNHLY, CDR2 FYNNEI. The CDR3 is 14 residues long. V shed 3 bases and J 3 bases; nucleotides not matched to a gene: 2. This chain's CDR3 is CASSEGQGIYEQYV. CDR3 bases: TGTGCCAGCAGTGAGGGACAGGGGATCTACGAGCAGTACGTC.

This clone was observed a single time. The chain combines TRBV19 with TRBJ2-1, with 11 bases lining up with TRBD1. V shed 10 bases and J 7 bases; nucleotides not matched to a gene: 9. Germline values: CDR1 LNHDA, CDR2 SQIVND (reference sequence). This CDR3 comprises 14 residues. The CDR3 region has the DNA TGTGCCACCCCAAAAGGGACAGGGGGTAATGAGCAGTTCTTC. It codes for CATPKGTGGNEQFF.

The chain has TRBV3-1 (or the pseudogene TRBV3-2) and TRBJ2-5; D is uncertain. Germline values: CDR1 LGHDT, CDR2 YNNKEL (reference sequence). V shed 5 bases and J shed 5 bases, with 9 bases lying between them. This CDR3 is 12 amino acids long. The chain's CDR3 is CASSSYSETQYF. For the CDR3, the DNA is TGTGCCAGCAGCTCCTACTCGGAGACCCAGTACTTC.

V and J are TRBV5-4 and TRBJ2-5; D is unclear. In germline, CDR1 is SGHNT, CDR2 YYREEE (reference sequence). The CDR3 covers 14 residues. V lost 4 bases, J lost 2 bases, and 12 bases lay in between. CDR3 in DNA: TGTGCCAGCAGCACCTGGACCATTCAAGAGACCCAGTACTTC. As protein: CASSTWTIQETQYF.